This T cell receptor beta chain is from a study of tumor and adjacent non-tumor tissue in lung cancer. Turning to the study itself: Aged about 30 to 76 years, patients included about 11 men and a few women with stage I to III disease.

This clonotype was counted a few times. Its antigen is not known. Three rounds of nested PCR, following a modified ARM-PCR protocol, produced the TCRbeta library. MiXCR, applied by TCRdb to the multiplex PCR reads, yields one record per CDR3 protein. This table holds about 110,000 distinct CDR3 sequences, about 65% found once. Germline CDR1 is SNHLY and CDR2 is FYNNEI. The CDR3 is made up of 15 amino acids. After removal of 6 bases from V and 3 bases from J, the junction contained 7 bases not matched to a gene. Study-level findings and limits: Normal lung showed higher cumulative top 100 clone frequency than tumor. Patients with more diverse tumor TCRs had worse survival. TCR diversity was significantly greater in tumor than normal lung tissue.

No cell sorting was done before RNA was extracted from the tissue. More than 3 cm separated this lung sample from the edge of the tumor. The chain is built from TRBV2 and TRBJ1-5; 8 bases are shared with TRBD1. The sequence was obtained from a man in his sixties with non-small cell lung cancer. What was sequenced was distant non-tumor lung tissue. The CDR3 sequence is CASRIQGGANQPQHF. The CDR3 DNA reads TGTGCCAGCAGGATACAGGGGGGGGCCAATCAGCCCCAGCATTTT.